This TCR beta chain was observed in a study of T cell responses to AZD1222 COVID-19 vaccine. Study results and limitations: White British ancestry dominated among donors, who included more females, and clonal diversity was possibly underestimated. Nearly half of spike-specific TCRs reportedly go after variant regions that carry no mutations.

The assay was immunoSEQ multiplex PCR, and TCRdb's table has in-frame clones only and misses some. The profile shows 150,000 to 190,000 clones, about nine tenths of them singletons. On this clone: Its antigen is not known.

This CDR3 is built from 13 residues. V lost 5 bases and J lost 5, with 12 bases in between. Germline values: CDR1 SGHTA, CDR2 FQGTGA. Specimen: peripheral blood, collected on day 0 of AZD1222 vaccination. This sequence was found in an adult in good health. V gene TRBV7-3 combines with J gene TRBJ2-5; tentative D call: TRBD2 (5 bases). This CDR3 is CASSTGSLETQYF. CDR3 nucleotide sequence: TGTGCCAGCAGCACGGGGTCCTTGGAGACCCAGTACTTC.